Listed below are T cell receptor beta chains from one sample, sequenced in a study of T cells in Graves' hyperthyroidism and ophthalmopathy. TCRdb fed the multiplex PCR reads into MiXCR, producing one record per CDR3 protein. Here the sample spans 200,000 to 250,000 distinct CDR3 sequences, approximately 23% being singletons. The sequenced material came from blood. The origin of the receptors is a woman between 40 and 55 years old with Graves' ophthalmopathy. Each CDR3 is given with its conserved first and last residue. D genes are given only for firm matches. Clone size appears in some rows only: once, few, many, or a class for an expanded clone.

TRBV6-2/TRBV6-3	TRBJ1-2	NA	NA	TGTGCCAGCAGTTACGTTGGCGGCTATGACCACACCTTC	CASSYVGGYDHTF
TRBV20-1	TRBJ2-5	NA	NA	TGCAGTGCTAGGCTAGGACAGAGCCAAGAGACCCAGTACTTC	CSARLGQSQETQYF
TRBV6-2/TRBV6-3	TRBJ1-5	once	NA	TGTGCCAGCAGTTACTGTTACAGGGAACAGGACAATCAGCCCCAGCATTTT	CASSYCYREQDNQPQHF
TRBV6-1	TRBJ1-5	many	NA	TGTGCCAGCCCCACTGCGGTGGACGGGGGCAATCAGCCCCAGCATTTT	CASPTAVDGGNQPQHF
TRBV11-2	TRBJ2-5	many	TRBD2	TGTGCCAGCAGGAAAGCGGGAGGGGAAGGGGAGACCCAGTACTTC	CASRKAGGEGETQYF
TRBV20-1	TRBJ1-5	NA	TRBD1	TGCAGTGCAAACAGGGGTGGCGGTCAGCCCCAGCATTTT	CSANRGGGQPQHF
TRBV28	TRBJ2-5	many	TRBD2	TGTGCCAGCAGTAAAGCGGGAGCGACACAAGAGACCCAGTACTTC	CASSKAGATQETQYF
TRBV15	TRBJ2-7	NA	NA	TGTGCCACCAGCAGCGGTGGATCCTCCTACGAGCAGTACTTC	CATSSGGSSYEQYF
TRBV28	TRBJ2-7	many	NA	TGTGCCAGCAGCCTCGTTACAGGCCACGAGCAGTACTTC	CASSLVTGHEQYF
TRBV24-1	TRBJ1-1	many	NA	TGTGCCACCATGCGGGGGGTGAACACTGAAGCTTTCTTT	CATMRGVNTEAFF
TRBV6-4	TRBJ2-6	few	TRBD2	TGTGCCAGCAGACCCAGGGTGCGGGAGGGCCGATTTATGTCTGGGGCCAACGTCCTGACTTTC	CASRPRVREGRFMSGANVLTF
TRBV10-3	TRBJ2-4	many	NA	TGTGCCATCAGTGACCAGGAATGGGGATACATTCAGTACTTC	CAISDQEWGYIQYF
TRBV24-1	TRBJ2-7	NA	NA	TGTGCCACCAGTGATTTATGGCGGGCCTACGAGCAGTACTTC	CATSDLWRAYEQYF
TRBV6-1	TRBJ1-1	once	NA	TGTGCCATGAAACAGAACACTGAAGCTTTCTTT	CAMKQNTEAFF
TRBV28	TRBJ1-1	many	NA	TGTGCCAGCGGCAGGGGTGGGAGCACTGAAGCTTTCTTT	CASGRGGSTEAFF
TRBV4-1	TRBJ2-7	many	TRBD2	TGCGCCAGCAGACCAAGCCCCACTAGCGGGAGGGAGCAGTACTTC	CASRPSPTSGREQYF
TRBV6-5	TRBJ1-1	many	NA	TGTGCCAGCAGTTATAGGGACACTGAAGCTTTCTTT	CASSYRDTEAFF